This T cell receptor (beta chain) was recovered during a study of T cell repertoires in cytomegalovirus infection. Study summary: An indication of both CMV infection and matching HLA type came from public TCR beta signatures.

MiXCR, run by TCRdb on the reads, gives a single entry per CDR3 protein. Of 90,000 to 130,000 distinct CDR3 sequences detected, about a tenth appear once; the ten largest clones hold 30% to 40%. The V end lost 0 bases, the J end lost 6 bases, and 10 bases lay between the germline ends. CDR1 SGHTS and CDR2 YDEGEE come from the germline V gene. The CDR3 is 14 amino acids. This clonotype has just a few counts. What it binds is not known. The receptor was isolated from a human donor in good health (CMV status not recorded). Some clones in this sample may be carry-over from other donors' samples. This chain links TRBV5-8 with TRBJ2-1; D gene unclear. The sample consisted of PBMCs, sequenced either directly or after in vitro stimulation (not recorded which). CDR3 DNA: TGTGCCAGCAGCTTGGATGGAACGCCCAATGAGCAGTTCTTC. This encodes CASSLDGTPNEQFF. The full variable domain, with the rest looked up from reference TRBV5-8 and TRBJ2-1, is EAGVTQSPTHLIKTRGQQATLRCSPISGHTSVYWYQQALGLGLQFLLWYDEGEERNRGNFPPRFSGRQFPNYSSELNVNALELEDSALYLCASSLDGTPNEQFFGPGTRLTVL.